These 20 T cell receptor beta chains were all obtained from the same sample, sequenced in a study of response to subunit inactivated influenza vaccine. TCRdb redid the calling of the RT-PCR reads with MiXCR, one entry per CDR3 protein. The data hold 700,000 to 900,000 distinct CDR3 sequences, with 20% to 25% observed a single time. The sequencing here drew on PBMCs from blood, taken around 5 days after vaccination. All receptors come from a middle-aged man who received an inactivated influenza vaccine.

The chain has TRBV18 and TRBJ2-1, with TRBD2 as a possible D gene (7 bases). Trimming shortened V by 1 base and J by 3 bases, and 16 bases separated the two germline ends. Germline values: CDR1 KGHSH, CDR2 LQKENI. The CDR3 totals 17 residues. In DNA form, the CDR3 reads TGTGCCAGCTCACCACACCCCCCGGGGGGCCGCTACAATGAGCAGTTCTTC. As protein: CASSPHPPGGRYNEQFF.

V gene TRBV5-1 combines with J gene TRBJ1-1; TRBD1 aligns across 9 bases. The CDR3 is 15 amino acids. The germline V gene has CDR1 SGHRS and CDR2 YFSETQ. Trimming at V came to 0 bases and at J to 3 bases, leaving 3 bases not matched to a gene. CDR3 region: CASSLEQGADTEAFF. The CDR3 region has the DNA TGCGCCAGCAGCTTGGAACAGGGGGCCGACACTGAAGCTTTCTTT.

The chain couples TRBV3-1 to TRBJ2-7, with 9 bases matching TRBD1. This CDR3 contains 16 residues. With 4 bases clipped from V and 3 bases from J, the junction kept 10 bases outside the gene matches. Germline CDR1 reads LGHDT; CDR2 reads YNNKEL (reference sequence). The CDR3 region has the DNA TGTGCCAGCAGCCCGTTCCCGGGACAGGGAGTCTACGAGCAGTACTTC. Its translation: CASSPFPGQGVYEQYF.

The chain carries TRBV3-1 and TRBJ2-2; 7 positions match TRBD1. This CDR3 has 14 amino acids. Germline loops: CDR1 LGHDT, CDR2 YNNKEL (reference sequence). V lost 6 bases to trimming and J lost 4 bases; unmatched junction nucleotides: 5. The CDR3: CASSRDSGTGELFF. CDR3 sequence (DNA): TGTGCCAGCAGTCGGGACAGTGGCACCGGGGAGCTGTTTTTT.

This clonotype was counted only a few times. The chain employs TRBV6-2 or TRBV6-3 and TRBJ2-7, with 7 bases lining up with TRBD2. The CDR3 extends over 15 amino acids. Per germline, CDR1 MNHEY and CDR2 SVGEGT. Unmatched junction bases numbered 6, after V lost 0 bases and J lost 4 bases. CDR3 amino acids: CASSYSPSGVYEQYF. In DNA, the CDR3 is TGTGCCAGCAGTTACTCACCCAGCGGGGTGTACGAGCAGTACTTC.

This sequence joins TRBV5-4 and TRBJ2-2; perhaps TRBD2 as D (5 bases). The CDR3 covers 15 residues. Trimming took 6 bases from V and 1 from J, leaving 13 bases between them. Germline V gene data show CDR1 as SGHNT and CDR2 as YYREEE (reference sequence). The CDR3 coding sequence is TGTGCCAGCACCATTGACTACCAGAACACCGGGGAGCTGTTTTTT. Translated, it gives CASTIDYQNTGELFF.

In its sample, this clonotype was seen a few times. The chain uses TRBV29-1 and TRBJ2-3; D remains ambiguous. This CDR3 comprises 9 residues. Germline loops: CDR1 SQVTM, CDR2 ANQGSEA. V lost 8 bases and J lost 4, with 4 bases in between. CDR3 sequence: CSTSDTQYF. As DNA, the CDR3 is TGCAGCACCTCAGATACGCAGTATTTT.

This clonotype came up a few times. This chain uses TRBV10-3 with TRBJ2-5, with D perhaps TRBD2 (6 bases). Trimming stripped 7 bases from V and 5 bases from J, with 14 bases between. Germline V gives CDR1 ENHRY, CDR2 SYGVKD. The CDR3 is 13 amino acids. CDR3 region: CAITRDLAETQYF. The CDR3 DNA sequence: TGTGCCATCACCCGGGACTTAGCGGAGACCCAGTACTTC.

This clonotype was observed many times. CDR3 loop: CASSLGWVSETQYF. DNA for the CDR3: TGTGCCAGCAGCTTGGGGTGGGTTTCGGAGACCCAGTACTTC. This sequence joins TRBV5-6 and TRBJ2-5; D is uncertain. The CDR3 extends over 14 amino acids. The V gene lost 0 bases and the J gene lost 5 bases, with 11 bases spanning the gap. CDR1 SGHDT and CDR2 YYEEEE come from the germline V gene. The whole variable domain, filled in from reference TRBV5-6 and TRBJ2-5, reads DAGVTQSPTHLIKTRGQQVTLRCSPKSGHDTVSWYQQALGQGPQFIFQYYEEEERQRGNFPDRFSGHQFPNYSSELNVNALLLGDSALYLCASSLGWVSETQYFGPGTRLLVL.

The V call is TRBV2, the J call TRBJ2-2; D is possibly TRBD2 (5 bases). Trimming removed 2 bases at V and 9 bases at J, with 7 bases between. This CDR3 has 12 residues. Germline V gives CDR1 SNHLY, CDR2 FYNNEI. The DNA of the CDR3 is TGTGCCAGCAGTGAACCGGGGAGGGAGCTGTTTTTT. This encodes CASSEPGRELFF.

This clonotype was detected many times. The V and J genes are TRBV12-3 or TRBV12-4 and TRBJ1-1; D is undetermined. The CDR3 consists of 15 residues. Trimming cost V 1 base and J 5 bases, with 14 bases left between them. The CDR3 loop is CASSLVVVLRTEAFF. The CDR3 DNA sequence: TGTGCCAGCAGTTTAGTGGTGGTTCTTAGGACTGAAGCTTTCTTT.

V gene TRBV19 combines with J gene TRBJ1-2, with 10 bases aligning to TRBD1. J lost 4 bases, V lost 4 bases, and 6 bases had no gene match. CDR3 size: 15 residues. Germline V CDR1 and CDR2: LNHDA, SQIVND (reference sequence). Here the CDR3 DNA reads TGTGCCAGTAGTACCGGGACAGGGGACCTCTATGGCTACACCTTC. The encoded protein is CASSTGTGDLYGYTF. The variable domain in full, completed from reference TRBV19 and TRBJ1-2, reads DGGITQSPKYLFRKEGQNVTLSCEQNLNHDAMYWYRQDPGQGLRLIYYSQIVNDFQKGDIAEGYSVSREKKESFPLTVTSAQKNPTAFYLCASSTGTGDLYGYTFGSGTRLTVV.

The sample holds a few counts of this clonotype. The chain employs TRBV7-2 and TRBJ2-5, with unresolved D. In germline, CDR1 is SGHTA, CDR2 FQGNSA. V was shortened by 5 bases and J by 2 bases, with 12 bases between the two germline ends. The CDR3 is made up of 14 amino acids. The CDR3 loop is CASSITTAQETQYF. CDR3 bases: TGTGCCAGCAGCATAACTACAGCTCAAGAGACCCAGTACTTC.

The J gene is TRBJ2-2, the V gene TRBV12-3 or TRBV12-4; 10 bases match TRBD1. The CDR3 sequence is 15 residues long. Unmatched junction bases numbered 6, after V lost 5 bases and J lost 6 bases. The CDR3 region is CASSPWTGGSGELFF. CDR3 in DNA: TGTGCCAGCAGTCCTTGGACAGGGGGGTCCGGGGAGCTGTTTTTT.

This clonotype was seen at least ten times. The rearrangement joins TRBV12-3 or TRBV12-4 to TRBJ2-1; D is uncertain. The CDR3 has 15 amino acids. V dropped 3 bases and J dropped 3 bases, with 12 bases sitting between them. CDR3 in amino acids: CASSFGWSSYNEQFF. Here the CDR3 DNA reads TGTGCCAGCAGTTTTGGCTGGTCAAGCTACAATGAGCAGTTCTTC.

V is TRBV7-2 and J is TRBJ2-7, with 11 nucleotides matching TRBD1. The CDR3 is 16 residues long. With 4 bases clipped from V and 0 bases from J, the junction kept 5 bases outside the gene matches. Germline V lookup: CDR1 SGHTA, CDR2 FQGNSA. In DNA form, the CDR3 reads TGTGCCAGCAGCTCCGCCGGGACAGGGGGCTCCTACGAGCAGTACTTC. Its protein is CASSSAGTGGSYEQYF. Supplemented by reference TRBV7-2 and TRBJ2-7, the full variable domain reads GAGVSQSPSNKVTEKGKDVELRCDPISGHTALYWYRQSLGQGLEFLIYFQGNSAPDKSGLPSDRFSAERTGGSVSTLTIQRTQQEDSAVYLCASSSAGTGGSYEQYFGPGTRLTVT.

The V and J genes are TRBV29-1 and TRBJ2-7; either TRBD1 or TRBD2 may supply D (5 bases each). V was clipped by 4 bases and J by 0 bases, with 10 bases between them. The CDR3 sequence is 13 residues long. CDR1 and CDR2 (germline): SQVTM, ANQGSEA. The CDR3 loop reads CSVAPGLSYEQYF. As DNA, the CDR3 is TGCAGCGTTGCCCCGGGGCTCTCCTACGAGCAGTACTTC.

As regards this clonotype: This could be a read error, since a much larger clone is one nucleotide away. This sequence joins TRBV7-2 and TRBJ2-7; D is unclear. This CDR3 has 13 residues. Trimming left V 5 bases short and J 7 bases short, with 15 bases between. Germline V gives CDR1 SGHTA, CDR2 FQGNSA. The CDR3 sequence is CASSPVPHREQYF. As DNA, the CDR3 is TGTGCCAGCAGCCCCGTGCCCCATAGAGAGCAGTACTTC.

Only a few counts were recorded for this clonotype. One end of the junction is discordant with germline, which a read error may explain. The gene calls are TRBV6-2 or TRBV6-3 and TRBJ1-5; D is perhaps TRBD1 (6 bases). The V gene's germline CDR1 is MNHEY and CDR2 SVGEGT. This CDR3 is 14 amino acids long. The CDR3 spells CASSQSGGNQPQHF. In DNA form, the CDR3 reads TGTGCCAGCAGTCAGTCGGGGGGCAACCAGCCCCAGCATTTT.

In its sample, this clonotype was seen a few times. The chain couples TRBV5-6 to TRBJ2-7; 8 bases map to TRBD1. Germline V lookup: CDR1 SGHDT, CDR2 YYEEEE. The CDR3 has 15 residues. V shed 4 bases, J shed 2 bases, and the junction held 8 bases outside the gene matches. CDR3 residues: CASSKLGTGTYEQYF. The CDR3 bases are TGTGCCAGCAGCAAACTCGGGACAGGCACCTACGAGCAGTACTTC.